These T cell receptor beta chains were read from a single sample in a study of vaccination and CD4 T cells after COVID-19. These receptors have no known antigen. TCRdb called the PCR reads again in MiXCR, with one record for every CDR3 protein. The repertoire has approximately 12,000 distinct CDR3 sequences, 38% of them found once; the top ten carry roughly a quarter. The sample taken for sequencing was cultured CD4+ T cells from blood. These receptors were collected from a human donor with COVID-19. The CDR3 runs from the conserved cysteine through the conserved F or W. D genes are given only for firm matches. Rows may omit the clone size; those that give it use once, few, many or a size class.

size	J	V	D	DNA	CDR3
NA	TRBJ1-5	TRBV20-1	NA	TGCAGTGCTAGCCTCCGAAGTCGGTTTAGCAATCAGCCCCAGCATTTT	CSASLRSRFSNQPQHF
NA	TRBJ2-6	TRBV6-2/TRBV6-3	NA	TGTGCCAGCATAGATGGGGGCTCTGGGGCCAACGTCCTGACTTTC	CASIDGGSGANVLTF
NA	TRBJ1-1	TRBV19	NA	TGTGCCAGTAGTGGCTGGGCAGGGACTGAAGCTTTCTTT	CASSGWAGTEAFF
NA	TRBJ2-1	TRBV10-3	TRBD1	TGTGCCATCAAAAGGGGACAGGGCGGCGATGAGCAGTTCTTC	CAIKRGQGGDEQFF
NA	TRBJ1-5	TRBV20-1	NA	TGCAGTGCCCCGGAACCGGGGGGCAATCAGCCCCAGCATTTT	CSAPEPGGNQPQHF
NA	TRBJ1-1	TRBV14	NA	TGTGCCAGCAGCCCAAGCCTGAGAAGCACTGAAGCTTTCTTT	CASSPSLRSTEAFF
few	TRBJ1-4	TRBV10-3	NA	TGTGCCATCAGTGAAGTGACAGGAGATACGGCGAAACTGTTTTTT	CAISEVTGDTAKLFF
NA	TRBJ2-1	TRBV20-1	NA	TGCAGTGCTAGCGGGGCGGACAATGAGCAGTTCTTC	CSASGADNEQFF
few	TRBJ2-1	TRBV21-1	NA	TGTGCCAGCAGCAAAGGGGGGGACAGGGCCTTGAATGAGCAGTTCTTC	CASSKGGDRALNEQFF
once	TRBJ2-6	TRBV6-4	NA	TGTGCCAGCAGTGAGCCTGGGGCCAACGTCCTGACTTTC	CASSEPGANVLTF
NA	TRBJ1-3	TRBV15	TRBD1	TGTGCCACCAGCAGCCCCCCAGGGGGCCGGGGAAACACCATATATTTT	CATSSPPGGRGNTIYF
NA	TRBJ2-5	TRBV14	TRBD1	TGTGCCAGCAGCCAAGAGGGGGTAGGGGGCCGGGAGACCCAGTACTTC	CASSQEGVGGRETQYF
NA	TRBJ1-5	TRBV30	NA	TGTGCCTGGAGCCTAAAAGGGGGAAGCAATCAGCCCCAGCATTTT	CAWSLKGGSNQPQHF
few	TRBJ2-1	TRBV19	TRBD1	TGTGCCAGCCAGACAGGGGGATCCTACAATGAGCAGTTCTTC	CASQTGGSYNEQFF
NA	TRBJ2-5	TRBV5-4	TRBD1	TGTGCCAGCAGACCCGCCCTCGGACAGGGGGCCCGAGAGACCCAGTACTTC	CASRPALGQGARETQYF
NA	TRBJ1-5	TRBV6-1	TRBD1	TGTGCCAGCAGTGATTCCGGGACAGCTCCCCATCAGCCCCAGCATTTT	CASSDSGTAPHQPQHF
few	TRBJ2-3	TRBV15	NA	TGTGCCACCAGCAGAGCCGGAGATGGTTACACAGATACGCAGTATTTT	CATSRAGDGYTDTQYF
few	TRBJ2-3	TRBV7-3	TRBD1	TGTGCCAGCAGCACCGAGAGCAGCGACAGGGTCAGTTTTTCGGATACGCAGTATTTT	CASSTESSDRVSFSDTQYF
once	TRBJ1-3	TRBV7-9	NA	TGTGCCAGCAGCTTAGGGCAGGCCTCTGGAAACACCATATATTTT	CASSLGQASGNTIYF
NA	TRBJ1-2	TRBV5-4	NA	TGTGCCAGCAGCTTGGGGTTGGTGGGGGACCGCGGCTATGGCTACACCTTC	CASSLGLVGDRGYGYTF
NA	TRBJ2-3	TRBV6-5	TRBD2	TGTGCCAGCAGTTACTTCCGGACTAGCGGGGTTATTGGCACAGATACGCAGTATTTT	CASSYFRTSGVIGTDTQYF
NA	TRBJ2-4	TRBV6-5	NA	TGTGCCAGCAGTCAATCGAGACAGGCAACCACAAGCATAGCCAAAAACATTCAGTACTTC	CASSQSRQATTSIAKNIQYF
few	TRBJ2-5	TRBV6-2/TRBV6-3	TRBD2	TGTGCCAGCAGTTATGGACTAGCGGGAGAGACCCAGTACTTC	CASSYGLAGETQYF
NA	TRBJ1-4	TRBV30	NA	TGTGCCTGGAGTGTAGGGGGAGGTGGTGAAAAACTGTTTTTT	CAWSVGGGGEKLFF
NA	TRBJ2-7	TRBV25-1	TRBD1	TGTGCCAGCAGTGTGGCCGGGACAGGGGCCGAGCAGTACTTC	CASSVAGTGAEQYF
NA	TRBJ2-3	TRBV20-1	TRBD2	TGCAGTCCAACTCATCTAGCGGGGGGGCTGGATACGCAGTATTTT	CSPTHLAGGLDTQYF
once	TRBJ1-5	TRBV20-1	NA	TGCAGCGTGGCAGACATTAGCAATCAGCCCCAGCATTTT	CSVADISNQPQHF
NA	TRBJ1-5	TRBV28	NA	TGTGCCAGCAGTTTACAGGTGGATAGCAATCAGCCCCAGCATTTT	CASSLQVDSNQPQHF
few	TRBJ2-7	TRBV7-9	TRBD2	TGTGCCAGCAGCAGGGAGGGCGAGCAGTACTTC	CASSREGEQYF
NA	TRBJ1-5	TRBV15	NA	TGTGCCACCAGCCGATTAAATAATCAGCCCCAGCATTTT	CATSRLNNQPQHF
NA	TRBJ1-1	TRBV6-2/TRBV6-3	NA	TGTGCCAGCACCGAACGTCGAGGGACTGAAGCTTTCTTT	CASTERRGTEAFF
NA	TRBJ2-3	TRBV20-1	NA	TGCAGTGCTCCGGACAAACTACTTCAGTGGACGCAGTATTTT	CSAPDKLLQWTQYF
NA	TRBJ2-7	TRBV11-2	NA	TGTGCCAGCAGGGGGGGGCGGGGATCTACGAAGCAGTACTTC	CASRGGRGSTKQYF
NA	TRBJ2-7	TRBV5-4	NA	TGTGCCAGCAGCTTGGGCGGCGTTAGCTCCTACGAGCAGTACTTC	CASSLGGVSSYEQYF
once	TRBJ1-6	TRBV7-3	NA	TGTGCCAGCAGCTTAACATTAGGGAACACGAATTCACCCCTCCACTTT	CASSLTLGNTNSPLHF
NA	TRBJ2-1	TRBV21-1	NA	TGTGCCAGCACCGAACCGTGGCTGAAGATGTACAATGAGCAGTTCTTC	CASTEPWLKMYNEQFF